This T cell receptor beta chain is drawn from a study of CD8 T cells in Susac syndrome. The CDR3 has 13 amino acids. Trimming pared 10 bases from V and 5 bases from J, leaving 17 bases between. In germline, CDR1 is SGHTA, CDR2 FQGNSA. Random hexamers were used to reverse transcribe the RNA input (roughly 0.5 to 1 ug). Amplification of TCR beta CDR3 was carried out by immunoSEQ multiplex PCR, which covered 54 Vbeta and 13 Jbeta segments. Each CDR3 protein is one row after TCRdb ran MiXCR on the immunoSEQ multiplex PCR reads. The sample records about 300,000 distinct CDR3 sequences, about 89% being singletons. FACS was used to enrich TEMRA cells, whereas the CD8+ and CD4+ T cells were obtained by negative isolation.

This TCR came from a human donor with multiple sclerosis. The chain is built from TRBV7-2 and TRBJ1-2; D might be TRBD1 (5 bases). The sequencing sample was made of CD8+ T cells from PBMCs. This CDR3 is CATTAYGGYGYTF. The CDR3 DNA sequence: TGTGCCACTACAGCTTATGGGGGGTATGGCTACACCTTC.